The T cell receptor (beta chain) described here comes from a study of OX40 agonist ivuxolimab in advanced cancers. CDR1 LNHDA and CDR2 SQIVND come from the germline V gene (reference sequence). V shed 4 bases and J shed 4 bases, with 10 bases lying between them. The CDR3 is 13 residues long. Data came from immunoSEQ multiplex PCR; TCRdb stores just in-frame clones and leaves some out. The table lists roughly 10,000 clones, roughly 90% of them singletons. Sequencing used CD4+ or CD8+ T cells sorted from blood, obtained in a trial of the OX40 agonist ivuxolimab. The chain uses TRBV19 and TRBJ2-5; D is possibly TRBD1 (5 bases). The source of this sequence is an adult with an advanced solid tumor such as melanoma, head and neck, liver or kidney cancer. CDR3 nucleotide sequence: TGTGCCAGTAGTACAGGGTGGTCAGAGACCCAGTACTTC. This encodes CASSTGWSETQYF.